This record covers a single TCR beta chain. Only in-frame clones appear in the TCRdb table, and some are missing; sequencing was by immunoSEQ multiplex PCR. The sample comprises some 290,000 clones, around 86% of which are singletons, and 2.5% to 3% rests with the top ten. This sample is drawn from a study of blood T cell repertoires in COVID-19. Whole-study context: The samples span acute and convalescent COVID-19 from the United States, Italy and Spain. PBMCs, B-cell-depleted T cells, or T cells provided the cDNA or gDNA that made up the material.

With 5 bases clipped from V and 8 bases from J, the junction kept 11 bases outside the gene matches. The CDR3 contains 14 residues. From germline, CDR1 is SGHNT and CDR2 YENEEA. V is TRBV11-3 and J is TRBJ2-5; 7 bases fit TRBD2. The receptor comes from a woman aged 55-69 years with active or convalescent COVID-19. The material sequenced was peripheral blood. Here the CDR3 DNA reads TGTGCCAGCAGCCCATCTGCGGGGGTGATCACCCAGTACTTC. Its translation is CASSPSAGVITQYF.